This T cell receptor (beta chain) was retrieved from a study of identical twins. MiXCR, run by TCRdb on the 5' RACE reads, gives a single entry per CDR3 protein. The table records around 490,000 distinct CDR3 sequences, approximately 20% of them present only once. From germline, CDR1 is SNHLY and CDR2 FYNNEI. The V end lost 10 bases, the J end lost 2 bases, and 14 bases lay between the germline ends. CDR3 length equals 14 residues. These data are also associated with another study on yellow fever vaccine responses in identical twins.

The sample was CD4+ T cells sorted from blood. This clonotype was sampled from a woman aged 18-29 years in good health. This chain joins TRBV2 and TRBJ2-2, with D perhaps matching TRBD1 or TRBD2 (5 bases each). CDR3 amino acids: CANRRDGNTGELFF. The CDR3 nucleotides are TGTGCCAATCGCCGGGACGGTAACACCGGGGAGCTGTTTTTT.